This is a list of T cell receptor beta chains from one sample in a study of blood T cells in healthy people across ages. TCRdb ran MiXCR on the 5' RACE reads and lists one entry per CDR3 protein. This table has fewer than 2,000,000 distinct CDR3 sequences, about two fifths appearing once. Sequences were obtained from blood. The receptors originated from a human donor in good health. Each CDR3 is given with its conserved first and last residue. The order of the fields is J gene, V gene, CDR3 protein.

j_gene: TRBJ2-6; v_gene: TRBV11-2; CDR3aa: CASNHWALHSGANVLTF
j_gene: TRBJ1-6; v_gene: TRBV4-2; CDR3aa: CASSQYALPDNSPLHF
j_gene: TRBJ1-2; v_gene: TRBV29-1; CDR3aa: CSVEKGTTGNYGYTF
j_gene: TRBJ2-1; v_gene: TRBV11-2; CDR3aa: CASSSPFNEQFF
j_gene: TRBJ2-1; v_gene: TRBV18; CDR3aa: CASSPPEIAGGPPYNEQFF
j_gene: TRBJ2-5; v_gene: TRBV6-2/TRBV6-3; CDR3aa: CASSLRTSRAQYF
j_gene: TRBJ1-2; v_gene: TRBV6-5; CDR3aa: CASRPDGRGGYTF
j_gene: TRBJ2-3; v_gene: TRBV24-1; CDR3aa: CATSGGLSTDTQYF
j_gene: TRBJ2-1; v_gene: TRBV7-8; CDR3aa: CASSRTWGGAVEQFF
j_gene: -; v_gene: TRBV15; CDR3aa: CATSRGDRRYETQYF
j_gene: TRBJ1-5; v_gene: TRBV20-1; CDR3aa: CSAGGVRGRNQPQHF
j_gene: TRBJ1-5; v_gene: TRBV12-5; CDR3aa: CASGLVQVSNQPQHF
j_gene: TRBJ1-1; v_gene: TRBV7-2; CDR3aa: CVSSLVVNTEAFF
j_gene: TRBJ1-5; v_gene: TRBV5-1; CDR3aa: CASRQGQGGNQPQHF
j_gene: -; v_gene: TRBV7-2; CDR3aa: CASVTYNEQYF
j_gene: TRBJ2-5; v_gene: TRBV27; CDR3aa: CASSLWGNLQEAQYF
j_gene: TRBJ2-1; v_gene: TRBV5-5; CDR3aa: CASSRQIPYNEQFF
j_gene: TRBJ1-2; v_gene: TRBV20-1; CDR3aa: CSASGPQSYYGYTF
j_gene: TRBJ1-1; v_gene: TRBV7-2; CDR3aa: CASSRRLTGVNTEAFF
j_gene: TRBJ1-1; v_gene: TRBV20-1; CDR3aa: CSARRGTVGTEAFF
j_gene: TRBJ2-7; v_gene: TRBV7-2; CDR3aa: CASSFDKEQYF
j_gene: TRBJ2-3; v_gene: TRBV7-6; CDR3aa: CASSQDSRDTQYF
j_gene: TRBJ2-1; v_gene: TRBV11-1; CDR3aa: CASSLDPGLQYNEQFF
j_gene: TRBJ2-3; v_gene: TRBV7-2; CDR3aa: CASSLGLAGGRTDTQYF
j_gene: TRBJ2-3; v_gene: TRBV7-9; CDR3aa: CASSVTGTGTDTQYF
j_gene: TRBJ1-6; v_gene: TRBV7-8; CDR3aa: CASSETRTGSYNSPLHF
j_gene: TRBJ2-7; v_gene: TRBV12-3/TRBV12-4; CDR3aa: CASSSEGQGTFYEQYF
j_gene: TRBJ2-3; v_gene: TRBV20-1; CDR3aa: CSASKLTSGITDTQYF
j_gene: TRBJ2-7; v_gene: TRBV7-2; CDR3aa: CASRQTGQGSYEQYF
j_gene: TRBJ2-1; v_gene: TRBV6-6; CDR3aa: CASTQGAHEQFF
j_gene: TRBJ2-7; v_gene: TRBV29-1; CDR3aa: CSVSKEPSEQYF
j_gene: TRBJ1-6; v_gene: TRBV24-1; CDR3aa: CATSDGQGANSPLHF
j_gene: TRBJ2-1; v_gene: TRBV29-1; CDR3aa: CSVLGAAGMFF
j_gene: TRBJ1-4; v_gene: TRBV7-2; CDR3aa: CASSLDSAGGANEKLFF
j_gene: TRBJ2-7; v_gene: TRBV28; CDR3aa: CASSSPAGGSYEQYF
j_gene: TRBJ2-7; v_gene: TRBV28; CDR3aa: CASSLNRGFNEQYF
j_gene: TRBJ1-1; v_gene: TRBV20-1; CDR3aa: CSASIYRNTEAFF